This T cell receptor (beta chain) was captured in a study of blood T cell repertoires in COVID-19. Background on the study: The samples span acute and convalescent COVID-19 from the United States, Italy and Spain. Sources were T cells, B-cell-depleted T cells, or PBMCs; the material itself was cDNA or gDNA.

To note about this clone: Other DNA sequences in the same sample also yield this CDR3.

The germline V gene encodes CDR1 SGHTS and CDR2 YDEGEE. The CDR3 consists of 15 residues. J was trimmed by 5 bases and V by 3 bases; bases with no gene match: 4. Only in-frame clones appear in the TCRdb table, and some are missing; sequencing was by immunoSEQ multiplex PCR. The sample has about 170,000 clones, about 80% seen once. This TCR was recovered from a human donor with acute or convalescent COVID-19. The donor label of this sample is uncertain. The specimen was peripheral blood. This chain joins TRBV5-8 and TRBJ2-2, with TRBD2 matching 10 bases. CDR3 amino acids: CASSSLAGDTGELFF. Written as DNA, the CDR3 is TGTGCCAGCAGCTCTCTAGCGGGAGATACCGGGGAGCTGTTTTTT.